This is a list of T cell receptor beta chains from one sample in a study of T cells in Graves' hyperthyroidism and ophthalmopathy. TCRdb itself ran the multiplex PCR reads through MiXCR, one entry per CDR3 protein. The sample includes 600,000 to 700,000 distinct CDR3 sequences, roughly 46% of them seen just once. The specimen was peripheral blood or thyroid tissue (not recorded which). These receptors came from an adult man with Graves' disease, either hyperthyroidism or ophthalmopathy (not recorded which). The CDR3 runs from the conserved cysteine through the conserved F or W. A D gene is named only where the DNA matches it firmly. Size is omitted from some rows. Given values are once, few, many or a class for expanded clones.

j_gene	v_gene	abundance	d_gene	len	CDR3aa	CDR3nt
TRBJ2-7	TRBV7-9	few	TRBD2	14	CASGSSGGTYEQYF	TGTGCCAGCGGGAGTAGCGGGGGGACCTACGAGCAGTACTTC
TRBJ1-2	TRBV7-2	NA	TRBD1	15	CASSLRGLLGYGYTF	TGTGCCAGCAGCCTCAGGGGGCTTCTAGGCTATGGCTACACCTTC
TRBJ2-7	TRBV7-2	NA	NA	14	CASSQEAETYEQYF	TGTGCCAGCAGCCAAGAGGCCGAGACCTACGAGCAGTACTTC
TRBJ2-5	TRBV7-9	NA	NA	15	CASSSQILAGETQYF	TGTGCCAGCAGCTCTCAAATCCTCGCCGGGGAGACCCAGTACTTC
TRBJ1-4	TRBV5-5	NA	NA	13	CASSQARGEKLFF	TGTGCCAGCAGCCAAGCAAGGGGTGAAAAACTGTTTTTT
TRBJ1-3	TRBV9	few	NA	15	CASSVLEYPGNTIYF	TGTGCCAGCAGCGTCCTTGAGTATCCTGGAAACACCATATATTTT
TRBJ2-5	TRBV7-8	NA	NA	15	CASSQAGGIRETQYF	TGCGCCAGCAGCCAAGCTGGCGGGATTCGGGAGACCCAGTACTTC
TRBJ2-2	TRBV24-1	NA	NA	12	CATSDETGELFF	TGTGCCACCAGTGACGAGACAGGGGAGCTGTTTTTT
TRBJ2-7	TRBV6-5	few	TRBD2	15	CASRGETSGIYEQYF	TGTGCCAGCAGGGGGGAGACTAGCGGGATTTACGAGCAGTACTTC
TRBJ1-5	TRBV7-9	NA	NA	14	CASSSGPLNQPQHF	TGTGCCAGCAGCTCGGGACCGCTGAATCAGCCCCAGCATTTT
TRBJ2-2	TRBV2	many	NA	13	CASKGRHTGELFF	TGTGCCAGCAAAGGGCGTCACACCGGGGAGCTGTTTTTT
TRBJ1-2	TRBV5-1	NA	NA	15	CASSLAGRVESGYTF	TGCGCCAGCAGCTTGGCCGGGAGGGTGGAGAGTGGCTACACCTTC